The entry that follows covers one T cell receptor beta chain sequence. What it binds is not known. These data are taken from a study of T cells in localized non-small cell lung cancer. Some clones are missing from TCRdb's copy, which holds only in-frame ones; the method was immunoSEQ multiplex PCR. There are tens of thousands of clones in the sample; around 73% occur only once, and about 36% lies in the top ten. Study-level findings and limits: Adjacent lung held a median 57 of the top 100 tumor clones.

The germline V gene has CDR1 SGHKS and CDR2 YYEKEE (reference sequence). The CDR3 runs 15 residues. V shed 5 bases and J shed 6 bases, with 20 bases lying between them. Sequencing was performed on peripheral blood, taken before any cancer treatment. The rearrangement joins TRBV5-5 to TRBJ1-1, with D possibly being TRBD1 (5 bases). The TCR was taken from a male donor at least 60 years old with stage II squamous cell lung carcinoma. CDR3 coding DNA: TGTGCCAGCAGGTTCGGGGTCAGTATCAGGGCTGAAGCTTTCTTT. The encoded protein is CASRFGVSIRAEAFF.